The source of this T cell receptor beta chain is a study of T-cell memory formation after mild COVID-19. The study, taken as a whole, reports: Later expanders leaned CD4+, whereas day 15 to 85 contracting clones were balanced CD4/CD8. Detection of some responders pre-infection suggested pre-existing cross-reactive memory T cells participated.

This CDR3 region has 13 residues. Trimming cost V 5 bases and J 0 bases, with 7 bases left between them. This clonotype occurred a few times. The antigen remains unidentified. Constant-segment primers served in 5'RACE that generated TCR alpha and TCR beta cDNA libraries bearing sample barcodes and UMIs. TCRdb re-derived calls from the 5' RACE reads in MiXCR, one entry per CDR3 protein. The data hold roughly 300,000 distinct CDR3 sequences, with 7% to 10% observed a single time. This sequence originates from a man aged 18 to 35 who had mild COVID-19 (a few samples of this study predate the infection). Cell type and time point are not known. This chain connects TRBV12-3 or TRBV12-4 to TRBJ2-5; D may be TRBD1 (5 bases). The sequenced material came from PBMCs or a T cell subset sorted from them (not recorded which). Here the CDR3 reads CASSDSNQETQYF. In nucleotides, the CDR3 is TGTGCCAGCAGTGACAGCAACCAAGAGACCCAGTACTTC.